The T cell receptor (beta chain) described here comes from a study of T cell responses to AZD1222 COVID-19 vaccine (dated by TCRdb to the early 2020s). Study-level background: A total of over 230 trial participants underwent TCR sequencing, of whom roughly 210 had received two doses of AZD1222 and 26 had received two doses of the MenACWY control vaccine. Trial participants were enrolled by age into subgroups of 18-55, 56-69 and 70-plus years, and around 150, 28 and 57 TCR-sequenced participants, respectively, were included in these subgroups. What the research found in general, with its limitations: A significant rise in spike-specific TCR breadth and depth was observed after two AZD1222 doses relative to day 0 and relative to MenACWY recipients. The 56-69-year group was small, and its depth increase did not reach significance, likely because of low power. Epitopes outside the regions mutated in the B.1.351 and B.1.1.7 variants were reportedly recognized by nearly half of the unique spike-specific TCRs. No day 14 peak-response samples were available, so repertoires were characterized only after the peak T cell response. Participants were mostly white British, with more females than males. The authors suggested clonal diversity may have been underestimated. Only a handful of AZD1222 recipients were SARS-CoV-2 seropositive at baseline, limiting conclusions about previously exposed vaccinees. CD4 TCRs associated with the vaccine covered the entire spike protein, and the dominant responses were in regions 160-218 and 743-854.

This specimen's time point label, interpreted: about 28 days (+/-7) after the second vaccine dose. AZD1222 recipients whose second dose came at about 4 weeks and those whose second dose came at about 12 weeks were combined into one group, since spike-specific TCR depth and breadth did not differ between the two schedules. The vaccinee samples were drawn from two UK trials, COV001 and COV002, one of which was a single-blind randomized controlled phase 2/3 trial testing AZD1222 (ChAdOx1 nCoV-19) in healthy adults. For TCRbeta chain sequencing, PBMC samples were collected from trial participants at day 0 and at day 28 after the second dose. From the cysteine through the phenylalanine, the CDR3 covers 14 amino acids. Of all the DNA, just the CDR3 is kept, 42 bases in frame from base 1. A distance of 12 bases separates the germline ends of V and J, which lose 6 bases and 0 bases respectively. From the germline V gene, CDR1 is SGDLS and CDR2 is YYNGEE.

The CDR3 regions of human TCRbeta chains were analyzed by immunosequencing. The paper's processing steps were these. TCRs in the repertoires were matched against a reference library of SARS-CoV-2-specific TCRs that had been generated with the MIRA antigen-specificity platform. Breadth was defined as the fraction of unique TCRs that were SARS-CoV-2-associated, and depth was defined as the fraction of total T cells that were SARS-CoV-2-associated. Using the MIRA data, each spike-specific TCR was assigned both to the spike region to which the TCR was reactive and to a CD4 or CD8 class. Log10-transformed breadth and depth values were compared by one-way ANOVA with Sidak's multiple comparisons tests. The table was pulled from immuneACCESS by TCRdb, which kept in-frame rearrangements only. Such tables lose some clones; where checked, under half of the loss comes from unresolved V genes, and the rest has no known cause. V and J calls and clone size follow that table, whereas D and trimming were derived from the DNA. The sample data list about 100,000 clones, and roughly 85% of these were observed just once. Roughly 2.5% of the sample is taken by the ten largest.

This clone was observed once. The antigen this receptor binds is unknown. No much larger clone exists at a distance of one base, and base qualities are not known. The input for sequencing was peripheral blood, taken 28 days after the second AZD1222 dose. The sequence links TRBV9 to TRBJ1-1; the D region possibly corresponds to TRBD1 (5 bases align). The clonotype originates from an adult who received the AZD1222 COVID-19 vaccine. The base sequence is TGTGCCAGCAACCGGGGGGGATTGAACACTGAAGCTTTCTTT. This is translated as CASNRGGLNTEAFF.